Detailed here is one TCR beta chain. The target antigen is unknown. The PCR ran on 60 Vbeta and 13 Jbeta primers. Clones were read by immunoSEQ multiplex PCR, and TCRdb kept only the in-frame ones, dropping some. The sample records about 150,000 clones, approximately 80% being singletons. V lost 5 bases to trimming and J lost 1 base, with 6 bases between them. Germline V gene lookup returns CDR1 SGHNT and CDR2 YYREEE (reference sequence). CDR3 size: 13 residues. The data are from a study of cytomegalovirus exposure and HLA in healthy donors. Study overall: Approximately 85 million unique TCRs from HLA-typed donors made up an early data release.

Study results and limitations: In vitro testing confirmed a few CMV-associated chains as specific for CMV antigens.

Sequencing was performed on PBMCs. This chain links TRBV5-4 with TRBJ2-2, with D perhaps matching TRBD2 (6 bases). The receptor comes from a middle-aged woman in good health and CMV-seropositive. CDR3 DNA: TGTGCCAGCAGTAGCGGGAACACCGGGGAGCTGTTTTTT. It encodes CASSSGNTGELFF.